Each of the 9 T cell receptor beta chains below was sequenced from the same sample in a study of blood T cell repertoires in COVID-19. The repertoire was sequenced with immunoSEQ multiplex PCR; TCRdb's copy has only in-frame clones and lacks some. The sample has tens of thousands of clones, 88% seen once. The sample was peripheral blood. These TCRs come from a man between 65 and 85 years old in a cohort sampled during active COVID-19.

The V call is TRBV6-5, the J call TRBJ2-3; D call uncertain. The germline V gene encodes CDR1 MNHEY and CDR2 SVGAGI. With 2 bases removed from V and 0 bases from J, the gap between germline ends came to 6 bases. CDR3 length: 14 residues. CDR3 DNA: TGTGCCAGCAGTTACGCAGATAGCACAGATACGCAGTATTTT. This codes for CASSYADSTDTQYF.

The genes are TRBV5-6 and TRBJ2-5, with 12 bases matching TRBD2. The germline V gene encodes CDR1 SGHDT and CDR2 YYEEEE. The V gene end was trimmed by 6 bases and the J gene end by 2 bases; junction bases not matched to a gene: 14. The CDR3 contains 18 residues. CDR3 protein: CASTRGLAGIGLQETQYF. The CDR3 DNA is TGTGCCAGCACCCGGGGACTAGCGGGTATAGGGCTGCAAGAGACCCAGTACTTC.

The chain has TRBV5-1 and TRBJ2-7; 14 nucleotides align to TRBD2. Germline V lookup: CDR1 SGHRS, CDR2 YFSETQ. V gave up 0 bases and J gave up 6 bases; unmatched junction bases: 5. The CDR3 length is 16 residues. CDR3 sequence: CASSLDGLAGGREQYF. The CDR3 DNA sequence: TGCGCCAGCAGCTTGGACGGACTAGCGGGAGGCCGCGAGCAGTACTTC.

This clone was seen a single time. V gene TRBV9 combines with J gene TRBJ2-5; the match to TRBD2 covers 13 bases. Germline CDR1 and CDR2: SGDLS and YYNGEE. This CDR3 region has 15 residues. Losses at the gene ends were 4 bases for V and 5 bases for J; bases not matched to a gene: 5. This CDR3 reads CASSSKLAGGETQYF. CDR3 nucleotide sequence: TGTGCCAGCAGCTCAAAACTAGCGGGAGGGGAGACCCAGTACTTC. The whole variable domain, filled in from reference TRBV9 and TRBJ2-5, reads DSGVTQTPKHLITATGQRVTLRCSPRSGDLSVYWYQQSLDQGLQFLIQYYNGEERAKGNILERFSAQQFPDLHSELNLSSLELGDSALYFCASSSKLAGGETQYFGPGTRLLVL.

V gene TRBV20-1 combines with J gene TRBJ2-7; a weak D match, TRBD1 (6 bases). CDR1 is DFQATT and CDR2 is SNEGSKA in the germline V gene (reference sequence). The V end was cut by 7 bases, the J end by 5 bases, with 12 bases between. CDR3 length: 11 residues. In DNA form, the CDR3 reads TGCAGTGTAGCAGGGGAAAACGAGCAGTACTTC. Residues: CSVAGENEQYF.

The chain is built from TRBV7-8 and TRBJ2-2, with 7 positions matching TRBD2. This CDR3 region has 15 residues. Germline CDR1 SGHVS, CDR2 FQNEAQ. V lost 3 bases and J lost 5; bases outside the gene matches: 6. The CDR3, as DNA: TGTGCCAGCAGCTTGGCGAGGCGGGGGACCGGGGAGCTGTTTTTT. Protein sequence: CASSLARRGTGELFF.

The chain combines TRBV5-5 with TRBJ1-1; 7 bases match TRBD1. The CDR3 is made up of 14 amino acids. V dropped 4 bases and J dropped 6; count of bases not matched to a gene: 9. CDR1 and CDR2 (germline): SGHKS, YYEKEE (reference sequence). In DNA, the CDR3 is TGTGCCAGCAGCCGCGGGGACAGCAGGGCTGAAGCTTTCTTT. Protein product: CASSRGDSRAEAFF.

The J gene is TRBJ2-3, the V gene TRBV10-3; 8 bases match TRBD2. Looked up from germline, CDR1 is ENHRY and CDR2 is SYGVKD. CDR3 length: 13 residues. After removal of 10 bases from V and 3 bases from J, the junction contained 6 bases not matched to a gene. The CDR3 spells CATRAGATDTQYF. The CDR3 DNA reads as TGTGCCACCCGAGCGGGAGCAACAGATACGCAGTATTTT.

The genes are TRBV18 and TRBJ2-1, with a tentative D call TRBD1 (6 bases). The V gene's germline CDR1 is KGHSH and CDR2 LQKENI. CDR3 length equals 13 residues. V was shortened by 4 bases and J by 10 bases, with 14 bases between the two germline ends. CDR3 nucleotides: TGTGCCAGCTCACTGCTCGGTGGACAGGAGCAGTTCTTC. It encodes CASSLLGGQEQFF.